This TCR beta chain is from a study of blood T cell repertoires in COVID-19. About the study: COVID-19 samples, acute and convalescent, were from the United States, Italy and Spain.

There are a few counts of this clone. Looked up from germline, CDR1 is GTSNPN and CDR2 is SVGIG (reference sequence). This CDR3 region has 15 residues. The V gene lost 0 bases and the J gene lost 1 base, with 9 bases spanning the gap. The repertoire was sequenced with immunoSEQ multiplex PCR; TCRdb's copy has only in-frame clones and lacks some. The table has under 40,000 clones, around nine tenths seen once. The gene calls are TRBV30 and TRBJ2-2, with a possible D match to TRBD2 (5 bases). The specimen was peripheral blood. This TCR was sampled from a man aged 55 to 70 with active COVID-19. Here the CDR3 DNA reads TGTGCCTGGAGTGTTGTCGCGGGGAACACCGGGGAGCTGTTTTTT. Protein product: CAWSVVAGNTGELFF.